The 26 T cell receptor beta chains below all came from one sample that was sequenced in a study of T cell repertoires in cytomegalovirus infection. Their antigens remain unidentified. TCRdb analysed the reads with MiXCR anew, one entry per CDR3 protein. The profile shows some 560,000 distinct CDR3 sequences, about 40% of them singletons. The sequencing here drew on cultured PBMCs, taken from culture after CMV antigen stimulation. The receptors derive from a human donor in good health (CMV status not recorded). Some clones in this sample may be carry-over from other donors' samples.

V is TRBV12-3 or TRBV12-4 and J is TRBJ2-7, with 8 bases lining up with TRBD1. Trimming took 2 bases from V and 5 from J; bases not matched to a gene: 5. This CDR3 region has 14 residues. CDR3 region: CASSLRTGFNEQYF. The CDR3 DNA reads TGTGCCAGCAGTTTAAGGACAGGGTTCAACGAGCAGTACTTC.

The J gene is TRBJ1-5, the V gene TRBV2; 8 bases align to TRBD1. The CDR3 length is 16 residues. The germline V gene encodes CDR1 SNHLY and CDR2 FYNNEI. With 3 bases clipped from V and 7 bases from J, the junction kept 11 bases outside the gene matches. The CDR3 DNA sequence: TGTGCCAGCAGTGAGGGGCAGGGGGCTTCCGGGCAGCCCCAGCATTTT. Encoded protein: CASSEGQGASGQPQHF.

The chain has TRBV4-3 and TRBJ1-5; D remains ambiguous. In germline, CDR1 is LGHNA, CDR2 YSLEER. The CDR3 sequence is 16 residues long. V lost 0 bases to trimming and J lost 3 bases, with 12 bases between them. CDR3 region: CASSQDRERDNQPQHF. The DNA of the CDR3 is TGCGCCAGCAGCCAAGATAGGGAACGGGACAATCAGCCCCAGCATTTT.

There are a few counts of this clonotype. V is TRBV7-8 and J is TRBJ2-7; 7 nucleotides match TRBD2. CDR1 and CDR2 from the germline V gene are SGHVS and FQNEAQ. The ends lost 0 bases at V and 8 bases at J; junction bases unmatched: 7. The CDR3 has 14 residues. The CDR3: CASSLASGIGKQYF. CDR3 DNA sequence: TGTGCCAGCAGCTTAGCCAGCGGGATAGGGAAGCAGTACTTC.

V and J are TRBV27 and TRBJ2-5; no firm D call. Germline lookup yields CDR1 MNHEY and CDR2 SMNVEV (reference sequence). V gave up 0 bases and J gave up 5 bases, with 10 bases separating them. The CDR3 sequence is 14 residues long. The CDR3 coding sequence is TGTGCCAGCAGTTTATCCTTAGGATGGGAGACCCAGTACTTC. Amino acid sequence: CASSLSLGWETQYF.

This clonotype was seen a few times. The chain joins TRBV7-9 to TRBJ2-7; D may match TRBD1 or TRBD2 (5 bases each). This CDR3 is 15 amino acids long. Trimming cost V 5 bases and J 0 bases, with 14 bases left between them. CDR1 is SEHNR, CDR2 FQNEAQ, per germline (reference sequence). DNA of the CDR3: TGTGCCAGCAGCCCTCAGAAGGGGAGCTCCTACGAGCAGTACTTC. Residues: CASSPQKGSSYEQYF. The variable domain in full, completed from reference TRBV7-9 and TRBJ2-7, reads DTGVSQNPRHKITKRGQNVTFRCDPISEHNRLYWYRQTLGQGPEFLTYFQNEAQLEKSRLLSDRFSAERPKGSFSTLEIQRTEQGDSAMYLCASSPQKGSSYEQYFGPGTRLTVT.

The chain has TRBV29-1 and TRBJ2-5, with D hard to call. V lost 5 bases and J 5 bases, leaving 12 bases between the germline ends. In germline, CDR1 is SQVTM, CDR2 ANQGSEA. CDR3 length equals 12 residues. DNA for the CDR3: TGCAGCGTTTCGTTGGCGGCGGAGACCCAGTACTTC. Translated, it gives CSVSLAAETQYF. Full variable domain (missing parts from reference TRBV29-1 and TRBJ2-5): SAVISQKPSRDICQRGTSLTIQCQVDSQVTMMFWYRQQPGQSLTLIATANQGSEATYESGFVIDKFPISRPNLTFSTLTVSNMSPEDSSIYLCSVSLAAETQYFGPGTRLLVL.

This clonotype was recorded at least ten times. The chain uses TRBV28 and TRBJ2-1, with 8 bases identical to TRBD2. The CDR3 is 12 residues long. Germline V gene lookup returns CDR1 MDHEN and CDR2 SYDVKM. Losses at the gene ends were 4 bases for V and 12 bases for J; bases not matched to a gene: 5. The CDR3 loop reads CASSSLAGLQFF. The CDR3 DNA reads as TGTGCCAGCAGTTCTTTAGCGGGATTGCAGTTCTTC.

This clonotype was recorded a few times. The V call is TRBV6-5, the J call TRBJ2-1; a weak D match, TRBD2 (5 bases). This CDR3 has 14 residues. CDR1 is MNHEY and CDR2 is SVGAGI in the germline V gene. V lost 6 bases and J 6 bases, leaving 15 bases between the germline ends. The CDR3 here is CASSPRRTSNEQFF. As DNA, the CDR3 is TGTGCCAGCAGCCCACGGAGGACCAGCAATGAGCAGTTCTTC.

This clonotype appeared a single time. CDR3 protein: CASSEDRSQNQPQHF. The DNA of the CDR3 is TGTGCCAGCAGCGAGGACAGGAGCCAAAATCAGCCCCAGCATTTT. This rearrangement joins TRBV2 to TRBJ1-5; 7 nucleotides align to TRBD1. This CDR3 comprises 15 residues. Germline V lookup: CDR1 SNHLY, CDR2 FYNNEI. V was clipped by 6 bases and J by 4 bases; unmatched bases: 9.

This clonotype was seen only a few times. V usage is TRBV7-9 and J usage is TRBJ2-1; D may be TRBD1 or TRBD2 (6 bases each). CDR1 is SEHNR, CDR2 FQNEAQ, per germline (reference sequence). V lost 5 bases, J lost 7 bases, and 15 bases lay in between. The CDR3 contains 14 residues. Here the CDR3 DNA reads TGTGCCAGCAGCGCGATAACAGGGAGGAATGAGCAGTTCTTC. Encoded protein: CASSAITGRNEQFF.

The rearrangement links TRBV7-8 to TRBJ1-5; D unresolved. V shed 0 bases and J shed 4 bases, with 10 bases lying between them. Germline CDR1 and CDR2: SGHVS and FQNEAQ. This CDR3 is built from 15 residues. The CDR3 sequence is CASSLARQPNQPQHF. Here the CDR3 DNA reads TGTGCCAGCAGCTTAGCGAGGCAGCCGAATCAGCCCCAGCATTTT.

The genes are TRBV20-1 and TRBJ2-3, with D maybe TRBD2 (5 bases). This CDR3 is built from 14 residues. V lost 1 base and J 1 base, leaving 9 bases between the germline ends. Germline loops: CDR1 DFQATT, CDR2 SNEGSKA (reference sequence). CDR3 protein: CSARAPAGTDTQYF. The CDR3 bases are TGCAGTGCTAGAGCCCCAGCGGGCACAGATACGCAGTATTTT.

The V gene is TRBV11-2, the J gene TRBJ2-5, with 10 bases aligning to TRBD2. Germline lookup yields CDR1 SGHAT and CDR2 FQNNGV. The junction had 4 bases not matched to a gene; V was cut back by 5 bases and J by 1 base. CDR3 length: 15 residues. CDR3 amino acids: CASSTRTSGQETQYF. CDR3 in DNA: TGTGCCAGCAGCACCCGGACTAGCGGCCAAGAGACCCAGTACTTC.

This chain uses TRBV10-1 with TRBJ2-5; 7 bases line up with TRBD1. Trimming took 9 bases from V and 5 from J; bases not matched to a gene: 6. Germline-derived CDR1 and CDR2 are WNHNN and SYGVQD (reference sequence). The CDR3 has 12 residues. In nucleotides, the CDR3 is TGCGCCAGACAGACAGGGAAGGAGACCCAGTACTTC. Translated: CARQTGKETQYF.

The chain links TRBV19 to TRBJ2-1, with D hard to call. From germline, CDR1 is LNHDA and CDR2 SQIVND (reference sequence). The CDR3 consists of 16 residues. Trimming removed 2 bases from V and 2 bases from J, with 13 bases in between. CDR3 in amino acids: CASSIYGLNAYNEQFF. The CDR3 DNA is TGTGCCAGTAGTATATATGGGTTAAACGCCTACAATGAGCAGTTCTTC.

V and J are TRBV28 and TRBJ2-7; D unresolved. Trimming took off 10 bases at V and 1 base at J, with 11 bases between the two ends. The germline V gene has CDR1 MDHEN and CDR2 SYDVKM. The CDR3 totals 12 residues. CDR3: CATNGRSYEQYF. CDR3 nucleotide sequence: TGTGCCACCAATGGTCGATCCTACGAGCAGTACTTC.

J is TRBJ2-6 and V is TRBV7-9, with TRBD1 as a possible D gene (6 bases). The CDR3 loop spans 17 amino acids. V shed 4 bases and J shed 0 bases, with 13 bases lying between them. The germline gives CDR1 SEHNR, CDR2 FQNEAQ (reference sequence). Written as DNA, the CDR3 is TGTGCCAGCAGCTCTGACAGGACTTCCTCTGGGGCCAACGTCCTGACTTTC. Its protein product is CASSSDRTSSGANVLTF.

This clonotype has a handful of counts. The chain links TRBV7-6 to TRBJ2-7; D gene ambiguous. Germline-derived CDR1 and CDR2 are SGHVS and FNYEAQ. The CDR3 sequence is 14 residues long. The ends were cut back, 1 base at V and 0 bases at J, with 7 bases in the middle. In DNA, the CDR3 is TGTGCCAGCAGCTTAGGCCATAACTCCTACGAGCAGTACTTC. Amino acid sequence: CASSLGHNSYEQYF.

The CDR3 region has the DNA TGTGCCAGCAGGTGGACAGTTGGCGGAAACACCATATATTTT. Translating gives CASRWTVGGNTIYF. The genes are TRBV12-3 or TRBV12-4 and TRBJ1-3; maybe TRBD1 (6 bases). The V end was cut by 6 bases, the J end by 4 bases, with 13 bases between. This CDR3 is 14 amino acids long.

V usage is TRBV28 and J usage is TRBJ1-4; 8 positions agree with TRBD1. Germline CDR1 MDHEN, CDR2 SYDVKM. This CDR3 comprises 18 residues. Germline trimming cut 6 bases from V and 4 bases from J; bases unmatched to any gene: 16. CDR3 in DNA: TGTGCCAGCAGAGGGATTACAGAGACAGGGGCTCTTAATGAAAAACTGTTTTTT. It translates to CASRGITETGALNEKLFF.

The rearrangement uses TRBV7-2 and TRBJ2-3, with 9 bases that match TRBD2. Germline-derived CDR1 and CDR2 are SGHTA and FQGNSA. Trimming at V came to 1 base and at J to 4 bases, leaving 6 bases not matched to a gene. The CDR3 spans 16 residues. The CDR3 is CASSLEAGGGADTQYF. The CDR3 region has the DNA TGTGCCAGCAGCTTAGAGGCGGGGGGGGGTGCAGATACGCAGTATTTT.

This clonotype was recorded a few times. This chain uses TRBV12-3 or TRBV12-4 with TRBJ2-5; possibly TRBD2 for D (6 bases). Trimming took off 1 base at V and 7 bases at J, with 16 bases between the two ends. This CDR3 is built from 15 residues. The CDR3 nucleotides read TGTGCCAGCAGTTTAGGACTAGTTGGGATACGGACCCAGTACTTC. Amino acids: CASSLGLVGIRTQYF.

This sequence joins TRBV7-8 and TRBJ1-3, with unresolved D. Trimming took 1 base from V and 3 from J, leaving 13 bases between them. The germline V gene encodes CDR1 SGHVS and CDR2 FQNEAQ. The length of the CDR3 is 16 residues. This CDR3 reads CASSLGFMGIGNTIYF. CDR3 nucleotide sequence: TGTGCCAGCAGCTTAGGTTTTATGGGGATTGGAAACACCATATATTTT.

This clonotype was recorded a few times. V is TRBV7-2 and J is TRBJ2-3; possible D gene TRBD2, 7 bases. The V gene lost 5 bases and the J gene lost 6 bases, with 18 bases spanning the gap. The germline CDR1 and CDR2 sequences are SGHTA and FQGNSA. This CDR3 spans 15 amino acids. Here the CDR3 DNA reads TGTGCCAGCAGCCTCGGGGGGCAGGCGGGGGATACGCAGTATTTT. Its translation: CASSLGGQAGDTQYF.

This clonotype was seen repeatedly, ten times or more. The chain couples TRBV7-2 to TRBJ2-7; D remains ambiguous. CDR1 is SGHTA, CDR2 FQGNSA, per germline. CDR3 length equals 15 residues. V lost 2 bases and J 4 bases, leaving 15 bases between the germline ends. CDR3: CASSLRVTPIYEQYF. The CDR3 nucleotides are TGTGCCAGCAGCTTAAGAGTGACCCCGATTTACGAGCAGTACTTC.